Presented here are 8 T cell receptor beta chains from one specimen sequenced in a study of T cells in Graves' hyperthyroidism and ophthalmopathy. TCR beta CDR3 regions were amplified from RNA transcripts. The HTBI primer set served for first-round RT-PCR of the TCR CDR3. TCRdb itself ran the multiplex PCR reads through MiXCR, one entry per CDR3 protein. The table lists approximately 200,000 distinct CDR3 sequences, around 17% of them singletons. The sequenced sample consisted of blood. These receptors originate from a man in his forties with Graves' hyperthyroidism.

The sample holds many counts of this clonotype. The rearrangement joins TRBV9 to TRBJ2-1; 9 nucleotides match TRBD2. The CDR3 covers 14 residues. The germline gives CDR1 SGDLS, CDR2 YYNGEE. The junction had 6 bases not matched to a gene; V was cut back by 4 bases and J by 7 bases. The CDR3 loop is CASSKAGGQNEQFF. The CDR3 DNA reads TGTGCCAGCAGCAAAGCGGGGGGCCAAAATGAGCAGTTCTTC.

This clonotype was found many times. The chain uses TRBV6-1 and TRBJ2-1; D gene uncertain. The CDR3 totals 14 residues. Trimming left V 7 bases short and J 0 bases short, with 10 bases between. Germline V gene sequence: CDR1 MNHNS, CDR2 SASEGT. The CDR3 nucleotides are TGTGCCAGCAAAAAGTTAAGCTCCTACAATGAGCAGTTCTTC. It encodes CASKKLSSYNEQFF.

This clonotype was detected many times. The chain combines TRBV6-5 with TRBJ2-7, with D possibly matching TRBD1 (6 bases). The V and J ends lost 0 bases and 0 bases respectively, with 12 bases between them. The length of the CDR3 is 16 residues. CDR1 MNHEY and CDR2 SVGAGI come from the germline V gene. CDR3 bases: TGTGCCAGCAGTTACTCGAACAGGGACCTCTCCTACGAGCAGTACTTC. Translating it yields CASSYSNRDLSYEQYF.

This clonotype was counted ten times or more. The chain recombines TRBV11-3 with TRBJ2-5; 13 bases line up with TRBD2. Trimming cost V 1 base and J 5 bases; bases outside gene matches: 7. The germline V gene has CDR1 SGHNT and CDR2 YENEEA. The CDR3 is made up of 17 amino acids. The CDR3 DNA reads TGTGCCAGCAGCTTAGGCGAGACTAGCGGGGGGTCTGAGACCCAGTACTTC. Its protein product is CASSLGETSGGSETQYF.

The table lists this clonotype with many counts. This chain joins TRBV20-1 and TRBJ2-5, with D uncertain. The V end was cut by 6 bases, the J end by 7 bases, with 9 bases between. Germline values: CDR1 DFQATT, CDR2 SNEGSKA (reference sequence). CDR3 length: 10 amino acids. The CDR3 loop reads CSALGGTQYF. In nucleotides, the CDR3 is TGCAGTGCCTTGGGCGGGACCCAGTACTTC.

This clonotype was counted many times. This chain uses TRBV2 with TRBJ1-5; D possibly corresponds to TRBD1 (6 bases). The CDR3 is 17 residues long. Germline CDR1 and CDR2: SNHLY and FYNNEI. The ends were cut back, 3 bases at V and 0 bases at J, with 15 bases in the middle. The CDR3 region has the DNA TGTGCCAGCAGTGAGGCAGGGACACTATATAGCAATCAGCCCCAGCATTTT. The encoded protein is CASSEAGTLYSNQPQHF.

This clonotype was recorded a few times. This may be a read error: a much more frequent sequence differs by one nucleotide. The chain joins TRBV29-1 to TRBJ1-1; unclear D gene. The CDR3 sequence is 12 residues long. Trimming shortened V by 3 bases and J by 3 bases, and 8 bases separated the two germline ends. Germline assignment: CDR1 SQVTM and CDR2 ANQGSEA. This CDR3 reads CSVDAMDTEAFF. The CDR3 DNA is TGCAGCGTTGACGCCATGGACACTGAAGCTTTCTTT.

With respect to this clonotype: This may be a read error, as it is one base from a much larger clone. The chain has TRBV7-9 and TRBJ1-1; 8 nucleotides line up with TRBD1. The CDR3 extends over 15 amino acids. V gave up 5 bases and J gave up 1 base; unmatched junction bases: 6. Germline V gives CDR1 SEHNR, CDR2 FQNEAQ (reference sequence). The CDR3 DNA sequence: TGTGCCAGCAGCCCCAGGACAGGGCAGAACACTGAAGCTTTCTTT. Protein product: CASSPRTGQNTEAFF. Together with reference TRBV7-9 and TRBJ1-1, the CDR3 gives the full variable domain: DTGVSQNPRHKITKRGQNVTFRCDPISEHNRLYWYRQTLGQGPEFLTYFQNEAQLEKSRLLSDRFSAERPKGSFSTLEIQRTEQGDSAMYLCASSPRTGQNTEAFFGQGTRLTVV.